This TCR beta chain came from a study of glioma-infiltrating T cells after dendritic cell vaccination. Across the whole study: Patients received three intradermal dendritic cell vaccine injections at biweekly intervals.

The study, taken as a whole, reports: Higher TCR clonality did not directly relate to longer survival.

This CDR3 is 12 amino acids long. Trimming took 6 bases from V and 0 from J, leaving 5 bases between them. The germline V gene has CDR1 SNHLY and CDR2 FYNNEI. In regard to this clone: What it recognizes is unknown.

The data were produced by immunoSEQ multiplex PCR, yet TCRdb's version contains in-frame clones alone and is incomplete. The profile shows 50,000 to 60,000 clones, roughly 80% of them singletons. The sample's time point: after dendritic cell vaccination, including at tumor progression/relapse. The sample was blood, taken after dendritic cell vaccination. The V and J genes are TRBV2 and TRBJ1-1; possible D gene TRBD1, 5 bases. The sequence came from a human donor with glioblastoma. This CDR3 is CASRQVNTEAFF. CDR3 DNA: TGTGCCAGCAGACAGGTGAACACTGAAGCTTTCTTT.